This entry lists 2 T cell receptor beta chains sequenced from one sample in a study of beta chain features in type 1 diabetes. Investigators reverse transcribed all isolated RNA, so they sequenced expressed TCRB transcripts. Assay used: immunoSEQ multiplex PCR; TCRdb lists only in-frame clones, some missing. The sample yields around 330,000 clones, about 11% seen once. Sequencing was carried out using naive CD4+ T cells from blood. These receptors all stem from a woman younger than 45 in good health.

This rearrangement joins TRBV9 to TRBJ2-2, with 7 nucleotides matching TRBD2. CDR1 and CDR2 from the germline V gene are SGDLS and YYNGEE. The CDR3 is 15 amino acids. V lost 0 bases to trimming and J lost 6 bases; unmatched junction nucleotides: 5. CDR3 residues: CASSVVAGIPGELFF. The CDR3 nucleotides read TGTGCCAGCAGCGTAGTAGCGGGCATTCCCGGGGAGCTGTTTTTT.

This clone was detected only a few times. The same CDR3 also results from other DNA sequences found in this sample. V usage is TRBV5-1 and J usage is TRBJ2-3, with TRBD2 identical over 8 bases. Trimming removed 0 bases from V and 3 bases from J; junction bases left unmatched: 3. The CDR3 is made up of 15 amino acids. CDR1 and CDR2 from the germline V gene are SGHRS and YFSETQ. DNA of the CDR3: TGCGCCAGCAGCTTGGGAGCGGGAGAAACAGATACGCAGTATTTT. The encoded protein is CASSLGAGETDTQYF.